This T cell receptor (beta chain) was profiled in a study of monozygotic twins with inflammatory bowel disease. Whole blood supplied total RNA, and T cells were not sorted. Template switching was used to attach UMIs, which incorporated a 6-nucleotide sample barcode. TCRdb reanalyzed the 5' RACE reads and collapses them to one entry per CDR3 protein, without DNA. The sample's table shows 200,000 to 250,000 distinct CDR3 sequences. The CDR3 extends over 15 amino acids. V gene TRBV12-3 or TRBV12-4 combines with J gene TRBJ2-1; TCRdb's D gene call, TRBD2, goes unchecked for lack of DNA. The clonotype comes from a human donor with ulcerative colitis or Crohn's disease, or a healthy co-twin of an affected twin (not recorded which). Material: blood. The CDR3 region is CASSFASGSYNEQFF.